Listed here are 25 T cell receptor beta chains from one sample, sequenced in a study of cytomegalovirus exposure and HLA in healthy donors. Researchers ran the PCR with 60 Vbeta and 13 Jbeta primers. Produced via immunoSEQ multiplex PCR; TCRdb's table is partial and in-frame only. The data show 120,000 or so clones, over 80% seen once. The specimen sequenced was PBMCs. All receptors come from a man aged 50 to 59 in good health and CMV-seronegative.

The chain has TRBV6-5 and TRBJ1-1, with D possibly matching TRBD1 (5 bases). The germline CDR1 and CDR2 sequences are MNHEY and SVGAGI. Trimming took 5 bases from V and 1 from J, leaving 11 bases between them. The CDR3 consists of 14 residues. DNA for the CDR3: TGTGCCAGCAGTGACTTTACAGGGAACACTGAAGCTTTCTTT. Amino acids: CASSDFTGNTEAFF.

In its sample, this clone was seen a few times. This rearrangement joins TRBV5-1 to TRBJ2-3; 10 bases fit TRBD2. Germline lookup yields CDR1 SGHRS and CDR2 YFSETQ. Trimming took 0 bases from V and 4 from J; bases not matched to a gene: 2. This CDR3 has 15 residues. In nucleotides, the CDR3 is TGCGCCAGCAGCTTGGGTCTAGCGGGAGCAGATACGCAGTATTTT. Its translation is CASSLGLAGADTQYF.

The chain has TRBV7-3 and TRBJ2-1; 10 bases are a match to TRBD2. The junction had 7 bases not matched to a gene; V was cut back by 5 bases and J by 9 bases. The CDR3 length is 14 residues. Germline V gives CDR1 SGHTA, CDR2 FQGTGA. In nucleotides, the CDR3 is TGTGCCAGCAGCACCCTAGCGGGAGTGGGTGAGCAGTTCTTC. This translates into CASSTLAGVGEQFF.

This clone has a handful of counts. CDR3 DNA: TGTGCCAGCAGCTTGGTCGGGGGACCCTACGAGCAGTACTTC. Residues: CASSLVGGPYEQYF. The V gene is TRBV5-5, the J gene TRBJ2-7; tentatively, D is TRBD2 (6 bases). Germline CDR1 reads SGHKS; CDR2 reads YYEKEE (reference sequence). CDR3 length: 14 amino acids. V shed 0 bases and J shed 2 bases, with 9 bases lying between them.

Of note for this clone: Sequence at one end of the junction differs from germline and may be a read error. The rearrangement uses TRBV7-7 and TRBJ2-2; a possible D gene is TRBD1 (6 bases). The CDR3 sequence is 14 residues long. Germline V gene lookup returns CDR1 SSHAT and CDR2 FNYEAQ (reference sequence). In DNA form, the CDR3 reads TGTGCTAGCAGCTCGGGACCGCAGGGGGGGGAGCTGTTTTTT. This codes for CASSSGPQGGELFF.

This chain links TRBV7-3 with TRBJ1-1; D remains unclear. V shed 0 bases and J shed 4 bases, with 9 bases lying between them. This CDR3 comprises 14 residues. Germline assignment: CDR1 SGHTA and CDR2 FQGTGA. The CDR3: CASSLTIEITEAFF. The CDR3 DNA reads TGTGCCAGCAGCTTAACGATCGAGATCACTGAAGCTTTCTTT.

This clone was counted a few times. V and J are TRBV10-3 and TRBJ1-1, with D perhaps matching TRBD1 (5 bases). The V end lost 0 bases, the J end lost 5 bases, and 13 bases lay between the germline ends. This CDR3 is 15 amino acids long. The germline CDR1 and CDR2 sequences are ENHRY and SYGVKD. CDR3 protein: CAISESTQGGTEAFF. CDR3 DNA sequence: TGTGCCATCAGTGAGTCGACTCAGGGAGGGACTGAAGCTTTCTTT.

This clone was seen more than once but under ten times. CDR3 sequence reads: CATKLGGSGSYNEQFF. The CDR3 DNA reads as TGTGCCACCAAACTCGGCGGGAGTGGGTCCTACAATGAGCAGTTCTTC. The V and J genes are TRBV19 and TRBJ2-1, with 7 bases that match TRBD2. Germline V gene data show CDR1 as LNHDA and CDR2 as SQIVND (reference sequence). This CDR3 is built from 16 residues. V was clipped by 10 bases and J by 1 base; unmatched bases: 13.

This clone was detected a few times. The CDR3 reads CASTSGYGYTF. In DNA form, the CDR3 reads TGTGCCAGCACTTCAGGGTATGGCTACACCTTC. The genes are TRBV7-9 and TRBJ1-2, with D possibly TRBD1 on 5 matching bases. CDR1 is SEHNR, CDR2 FQNEAQ, per germline (reference sequence). This CDR3 comprises 11 residues. Trimming left V 7 bases short and J 5 bases short, with 8 bases between.

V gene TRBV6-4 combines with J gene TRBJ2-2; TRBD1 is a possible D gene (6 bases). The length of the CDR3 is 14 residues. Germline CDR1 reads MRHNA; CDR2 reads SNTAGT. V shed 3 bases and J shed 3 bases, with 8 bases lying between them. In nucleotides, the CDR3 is TGTGCCAGCAGTGAACAGGGAGACACCGGGGAGCTGTTTTTT. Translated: CASSEQGDTGELFF.

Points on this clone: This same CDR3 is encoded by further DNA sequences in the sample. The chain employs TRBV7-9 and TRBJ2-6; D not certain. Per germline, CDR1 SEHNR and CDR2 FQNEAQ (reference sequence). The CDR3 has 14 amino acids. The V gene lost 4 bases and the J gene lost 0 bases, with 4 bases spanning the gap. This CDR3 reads CASSSLSGANVLTF. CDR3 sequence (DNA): TGTGCCAGCAGCTCACTCTCTGGGGCCAACGTCCTGACTTTC.

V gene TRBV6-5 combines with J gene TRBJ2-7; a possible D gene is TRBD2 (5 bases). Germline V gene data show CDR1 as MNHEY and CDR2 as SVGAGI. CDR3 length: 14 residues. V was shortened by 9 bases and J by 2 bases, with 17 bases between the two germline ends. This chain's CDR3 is CASSPPSHTYEQYF. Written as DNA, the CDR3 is TGTGCCAGTTCCCCCCCTAGCCACACCTACGAGCAGTACTTC.

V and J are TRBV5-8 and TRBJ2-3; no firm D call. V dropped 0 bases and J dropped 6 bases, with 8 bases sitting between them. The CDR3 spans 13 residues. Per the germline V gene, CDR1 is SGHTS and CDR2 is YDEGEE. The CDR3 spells CASSLAGGDTQYF. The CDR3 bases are TGTGCCAGCAGCTTGGCGGGTGGTGATACGCAGTATTTT.

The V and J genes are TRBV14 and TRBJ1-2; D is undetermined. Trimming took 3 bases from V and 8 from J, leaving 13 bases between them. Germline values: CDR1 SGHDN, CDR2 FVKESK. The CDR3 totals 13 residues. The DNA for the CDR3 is TGTGCCAGCAGCCATAATCCGGGTGAGGGCTACACCTTC. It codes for CASSHNPGEGYTF.

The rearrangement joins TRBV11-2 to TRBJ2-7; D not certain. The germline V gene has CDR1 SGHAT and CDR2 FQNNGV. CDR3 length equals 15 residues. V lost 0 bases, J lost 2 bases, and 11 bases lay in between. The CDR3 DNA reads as TGTGCCAGCAGCTTAGAAAGCACCCTACCCTACGAGCAGTACTTC. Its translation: CASSLESTLPYEQYF.

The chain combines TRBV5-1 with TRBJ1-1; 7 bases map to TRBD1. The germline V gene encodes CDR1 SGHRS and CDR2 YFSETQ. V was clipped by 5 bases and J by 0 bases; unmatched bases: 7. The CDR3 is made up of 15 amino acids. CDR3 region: CASSSRGTLNTEAFF. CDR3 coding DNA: TGCGCCAGCAGTTCCAGGGGGACTTTGAACACTGAAGCTTTCTTT.

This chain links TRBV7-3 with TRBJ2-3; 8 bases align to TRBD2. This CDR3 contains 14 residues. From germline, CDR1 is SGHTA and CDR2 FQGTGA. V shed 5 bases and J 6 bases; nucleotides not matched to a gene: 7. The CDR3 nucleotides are TGTGCCAGCAGCCCCCAAGCGGGAGCGGATACGCAGTATTTT. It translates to CASSPQAGADTQYF. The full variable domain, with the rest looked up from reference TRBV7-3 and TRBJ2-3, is GAGVSQTPSNKVTEKGKYVELRCDPISGHTALYWYRQSLGQGPEFLIYFQGTGAADDSGLPNDRFFAVRPEGSVSTLKIQRTERGDSAVYLCASSPQAGADTQYFGPGTRLTVL.

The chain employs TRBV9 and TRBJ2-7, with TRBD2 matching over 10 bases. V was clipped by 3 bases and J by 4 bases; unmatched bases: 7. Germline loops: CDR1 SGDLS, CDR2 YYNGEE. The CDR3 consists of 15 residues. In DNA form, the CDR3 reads TGTGCCAGCAGCGCAGGGACTAGCGTCGCTTACGAGCAGTACTTC. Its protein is CASSAGTSVAYEQYF.

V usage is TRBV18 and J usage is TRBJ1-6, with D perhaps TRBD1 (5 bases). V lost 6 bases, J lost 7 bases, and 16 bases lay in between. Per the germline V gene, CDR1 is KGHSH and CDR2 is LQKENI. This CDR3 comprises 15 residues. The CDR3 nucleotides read TGTGCCAGCTCGAAGACGCGGGACGGGAATTCACCCCTCCACTTT. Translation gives CASSKTRDGNSPLHF. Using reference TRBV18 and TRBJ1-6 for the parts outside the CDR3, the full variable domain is NAGVMQNPRHLVRRRGQEARLRCSPMKGHSHVYWYRQLPEEGLKFMVYLQKENIIDESGMPKERFSAEFPKEGPSILRIQQVVRGDSAAYFCASSKTRDGNSPLHFGNGTRLTVT.

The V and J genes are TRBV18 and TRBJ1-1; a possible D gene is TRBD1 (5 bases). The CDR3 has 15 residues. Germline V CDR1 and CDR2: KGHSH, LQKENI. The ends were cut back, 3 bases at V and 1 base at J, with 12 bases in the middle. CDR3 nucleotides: TGTGCCAGCTCACCCCGCGGAGGGGAGAACACTGAAGCTTTCTTT. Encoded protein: CASSPRGGENTEAFF.

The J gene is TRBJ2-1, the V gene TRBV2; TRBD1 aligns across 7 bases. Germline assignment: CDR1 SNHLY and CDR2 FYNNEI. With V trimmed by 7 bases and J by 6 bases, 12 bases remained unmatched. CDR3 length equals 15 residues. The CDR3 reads CASIARERGLNEQFF. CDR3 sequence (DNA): TGTGCCAGCATCGCTCGAGAGAGGGGGCTCAATGAGCAGTTCTTC.

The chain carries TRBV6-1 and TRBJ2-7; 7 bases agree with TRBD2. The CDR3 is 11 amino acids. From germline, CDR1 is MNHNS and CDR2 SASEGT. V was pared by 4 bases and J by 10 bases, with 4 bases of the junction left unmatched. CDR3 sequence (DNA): TGTGCCAGCAGTGGGGGGGGGAAACAGTACTTC. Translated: CASSGGGKQYF.

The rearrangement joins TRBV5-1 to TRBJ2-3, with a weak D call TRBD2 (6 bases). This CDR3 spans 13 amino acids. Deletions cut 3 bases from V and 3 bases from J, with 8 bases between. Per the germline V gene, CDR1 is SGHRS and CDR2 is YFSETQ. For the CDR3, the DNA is TGCGCCAGCAGCTCCGCGGGGACAGATACGCAGTATTTT. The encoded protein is CASSSAGTDTQYF.

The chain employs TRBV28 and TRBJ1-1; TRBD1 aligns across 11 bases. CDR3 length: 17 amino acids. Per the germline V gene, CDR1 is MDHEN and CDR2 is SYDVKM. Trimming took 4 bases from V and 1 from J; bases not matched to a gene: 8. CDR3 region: CASSSDRGLGWNTEAFF. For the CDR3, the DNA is TGTGCCAGCAGTTCGGACAGGGGGCTGGGTTGGAACACTGAAGCTTTCTTT. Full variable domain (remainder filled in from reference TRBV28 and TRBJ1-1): DVKVTQSSRYLVKRTGEKVFLECVQDMDHENMFWYRQDPGLGLRLIYFSYDVKMKEKGDIPEGYSVSREKKERFSLILESASTNQTSMYLCASSSDRGLGWNTEAFFGQGTRLTVV.

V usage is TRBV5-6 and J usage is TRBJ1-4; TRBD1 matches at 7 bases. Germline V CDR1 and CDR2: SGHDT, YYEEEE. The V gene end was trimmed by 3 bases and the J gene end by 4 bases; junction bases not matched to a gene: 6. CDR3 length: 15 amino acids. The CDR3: CASSWGTAINEKLFF. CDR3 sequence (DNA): TGTGCCAGCAGCTGGGGGACAGCGATTAATGAAAAACTGTTTTTT. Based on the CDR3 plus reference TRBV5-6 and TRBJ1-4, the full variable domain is DAGVTQSPTHLIKTRGQQVTLRCSPKSGHDTVSWYQQALGQGPQFIFQYYEEEERQRGNFPDRFSGHQFPNYSSELNVNALLLGDSALYLCASSWGTAINEKLFFGSGTQLSVL.